The T cell receptor beta chain described here comes from a study of T cell responses to AZD1222 COVID-19 vaccine. TCRdb's copy holds only in-frame clones and misses some; the assay was immunoSEQ multiplex PCR. This sample yields about 140,000 clones, of which more than 70% are seen a single time; roughly 1.5% belongs to the top ten. The material was peripheral blood, obtained 28 days after the second AZD1222 dose. The receptor's source is an adult who received the AZD1222 COVID-19 vaccine.

The CDR3 is CSVSGSLRDGTDTQYF. CDR3 nucleotides: TGCAGCGTGAGCGGGAGCCTGAGGGACGGAACAGATACGCAGTATTTT. The rearrangement joins TRBV29-1 to TRBJ2-3, with 8 bases fitting TRBD2. Germline CDR1 SQVTM, CDR2 ANQGSEA. V lost 6 bases and J lost 3; bases outside the gene matches: 14. The CDR3 covers 16 residues.